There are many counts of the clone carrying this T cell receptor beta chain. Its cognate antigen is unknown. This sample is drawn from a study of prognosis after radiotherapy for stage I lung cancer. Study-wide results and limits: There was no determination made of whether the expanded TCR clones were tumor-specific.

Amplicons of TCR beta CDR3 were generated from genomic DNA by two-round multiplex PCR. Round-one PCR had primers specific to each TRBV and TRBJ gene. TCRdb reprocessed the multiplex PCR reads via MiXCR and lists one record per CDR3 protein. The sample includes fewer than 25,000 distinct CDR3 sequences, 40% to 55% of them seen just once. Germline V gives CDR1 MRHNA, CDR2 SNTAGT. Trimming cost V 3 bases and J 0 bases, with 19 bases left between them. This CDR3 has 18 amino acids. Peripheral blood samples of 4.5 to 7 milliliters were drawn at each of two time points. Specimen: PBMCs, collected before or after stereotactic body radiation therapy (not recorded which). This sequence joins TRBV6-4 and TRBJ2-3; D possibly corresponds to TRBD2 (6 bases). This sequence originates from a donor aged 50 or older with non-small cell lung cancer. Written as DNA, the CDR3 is TGTGCCAGCAGTGAACCCCGTGGGGAGGAAACTAGCACAGATACGCAGTATTTT. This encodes CASSEPRGEETSTDTQYF.